Sequencing of this T cell receptor beta chain was carried out in a study of blood T cell repertoires in COVID-19. The length of the CDR3 is 16 residues. V shed 0 bases and J shed 13 bases, with 19 bases lying between them. Germline CDR1 is KGHSH and CDR2 is LQKENI. Method: immunoSEQ multiplex PCR; TCRdb's copy keeps in-frame clones and lacks some. The table records 280,000 or so clones, roughly 87% of them present only once. Participants' own reports of clinical history determined their cohort assignment. The specimen sequenced was PBMCs or T cells enriched from blood (not recorded which). This sequence originates from a woman aged 40 to 50 who had recovered from COVID-19. V gene TRBV18 combines with J gene TRBJ1-6, with D hard to call. The CDR3 reads CASSPPLAAGVRPLHF. The CDR3 region has the DNA TGTGCCAGCTCACCACCGCTGGCAGCGGGTGTCCGCCCCCTCCACTTT.